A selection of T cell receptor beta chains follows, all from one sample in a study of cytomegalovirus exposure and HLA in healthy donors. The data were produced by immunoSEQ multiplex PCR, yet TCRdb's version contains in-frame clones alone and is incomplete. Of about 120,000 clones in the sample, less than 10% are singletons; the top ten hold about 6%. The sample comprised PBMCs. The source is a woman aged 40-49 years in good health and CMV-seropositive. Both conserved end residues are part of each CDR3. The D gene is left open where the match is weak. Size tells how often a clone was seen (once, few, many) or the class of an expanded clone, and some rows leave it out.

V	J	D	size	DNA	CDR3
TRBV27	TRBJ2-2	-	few	TGTGCCAGCAGTAGACAGAAATTTGACGGGGAGCTGTTTTTT	CASSRQKFDGELFF
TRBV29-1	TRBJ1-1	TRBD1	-	TGCAGCGCGGGGACAGGGGGGAACACTGAAGCTTTCTTT	CSAGTGGNTEAFF
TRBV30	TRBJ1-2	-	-	TGTGCCTGGAGTGTAGGGGGAAGCTATGGCTACACCTTC	CAWSVGGSYGYTF
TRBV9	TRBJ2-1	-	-	TGTGCCAGCAGCGGGGCTCGGGGAAACAATGAGCAGTTCTTC	CASSGARGNNEQFF
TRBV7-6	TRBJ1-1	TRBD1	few	TGTGCCAGCAGCTGGGGGGACAGGGGAACTGAAGCTTTCTTT	CASSWGDRGTEAFF
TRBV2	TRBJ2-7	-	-	TGTGCCAGCATCGAACAGTACGAGCAGTACTTC	CASIEQYEQYF
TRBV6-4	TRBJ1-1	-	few	TGTGCCAGCAGTGAAAGGTCGGGCACTGAAGCTTTCTTT	CASSERSGTEAFF
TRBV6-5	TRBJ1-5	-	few	TGTGCCAGCAGCCCGGGGGGCTCTCGGGGGGCCCAGCATTTT	CASSPGGSRGAQHF
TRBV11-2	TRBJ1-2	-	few	TGTGCCAGCAGCATAAATGTCCTGTGGGAGGGAGCCTATGGCTACACCTTC	CASSINVLWEGAYGYTF
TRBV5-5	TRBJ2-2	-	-	TGTGCCAGCAGTTTGGACAGAGCGGACACCGGGGAGCTGTTTTTT	CASSLDRADTGELFF
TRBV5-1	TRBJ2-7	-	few	TGCGCCAGCAGCTTGGTAGAGGGAACGTTGAAGTACGAGCAGTACTTC	CASSLVEGTLKYEQYF